This record covers a single T cell receptor beta chain. This clonotype was counted between two and nine times. Its cognate antigen has yet to be identified. Qualities for individual bases were not recorded, and no much larger clone is one base off. These data are taken from a study of blood T cells in healthy people across ages (dated by TCRdb to between 2014 and 2016). The study in broad terms: In model experiments, roughly one uniquely barcoded TCR beta cDNA molecule per two T cells was captured by template switching. Using deep sequencing normalized with unique cDNA molecular identifiers, the study measured how TCR beta repertoire diversity changes with age. Four age groups were formed from the donors: young (average roughly 15 years), middle-aged (just under 40), aged (62) and long-lived (roughly 81). To avoid experimental bias, donors of different ages were randomly spread across the sequencing lanes. The study analyzed two additional independent replicas of 1 million unique cDNA reads from the same blood draw for two donors, one aged 18 to 29 and one aged 80 or older.

Donors were a few dozen systemically healthy Caucasian individuals from Russia aged roughly 6 to 90 years. Around 10 milliliters of peripheral blood were drawn from each donor into EDTA-treated Vacutainer tubes. PBMCs were isolated by Ficoll-Paque density-gradient centrifugation, with at least 7 million obtained per sample. Total RNA, at least 5 micrograms per sample, was extracted from PBMCs with Trizol reagent. For every donor, flow cytometry on a PBMC aliquot measured the percentage of naive CD45RAhigh/CD27high T cells. From its cysteine to its phenylalanine, the CDR3 spans 14 amino acids. The only DNA kept is the CDR3, 42 bases in frame from the first base. According to the germline V gene, CDR1 reads SGHTA and CDR2 reads FQGNSA. V is clipped by 4 bases and J by 3 bases, and the sequence between their germline boundaries is 10 bases long. Library construction relied on 5' RACE. This sample was sequenced with an Illumina HiSeq 2500. A second PCR of about 6 to 12 cycles was run with a J-beta primer mix and a sample-barcoded 5' primer. A unique molecular identifier was introduced onto each TCR beta cDNA molecule by a template-switch 5' adaptor carrying 12 random nucleotides. Each sample yielded at least 3 million CDR3-containing paired-end reads. First-strand cDNA synthesis was performed from all RNA using the Mint cDNA synthesis kit, with priming by a TRBC-specific oligonucleotide. Following uracil-DNA glycosylase treatment, a first 18-cycle PCR with universal primers M1SS and BC2_uni_R was performed on all cDNA. In the source study's methods: For normalization, 1 million high-quality reads were randomly selected from each sample, with every read carrying a distinct molecular identifier. Reads with shared molecular identifiers were discarded instead of being binned into consensus sequences. CDR3 identification, clonotype clustering and error correction used MiTCR with a Q25 quality threshold and the strictest error-elimination algorithm. A nonparametric unseen species model with Euler transformation was used to estimate lower-bound total TCR beta diversity. TCRdb reprocessed the public reads (quality trimming at Q25 with fastp, clone calling with MiXCR) and kept in-frame beta chains. Duplicate CDR3 protein sequences are folded into a single record with the most common DNA and genes. The V and J calls reflect TCRdb's pipeline rather than the authors' work. The sample yields hundreds of thousands of distinct CDR3 sequences; approximately 60% were counted once. 20% to 30% of the sample lies in the top ten.

General study outcomes and caveats: Because the CMV infection status of the donors was unknown, age-related changes in expanded clonotypes may potentially have been confounded. The long-lived group showed more naive CD4+ T cells, fewer expanded clones and increased TCR diversity than the aged group, suggesting age selection. Estimates of total diversity from one million sequenced T cells were regarded as lower bounds and underestimates. The percentage of naive T cells measured by flow cytometry correlated strongly with observed TCR beta diversity. As age increased, observed TCR beta diversity per million T cells dropped in a roughly linear way, and a significant reduction was already evident by age 40. Bulk unsorted PBMC profiling prevented conclusive comparison of naive and antigen-experienced compartments.

The V and J genes are TRBV7-2 and TRBJ2-4; TRBD1 is a possible D gene, resting on 5 matching bases. The sequencing sample was made of blood. The source is a man aged 35-49 years in good health. The sequenced DNA is TGTGCCAGCAGCTCCCAGGGCGGCAAAAACATTCAGTACTTC. This translates into CASSSQGGKNIQYF.